Detailed here is one T cell receptor beta chain. The data were taken from a study of shared clonotypes between healthy human individuals. Donors comprised healthy HIV-negative adults lacking recent acute infections or vaccinations. The assay ran at deep level. Ten immunoSEQ deep assay plates served to sequence unsorted PBMC DNA. Data came from immunoSEQ multiplex PCR; TCRdb stores just in-frame clones and leaves some out. The repertoire has fewer than 600,000 clones, more than 75% of them found once; the top ten carry approximately 13%. The germline V gene has CDR1 KGHSH and CDR2 LQKENI. The CDR3 is 15 amino acids. Trimming took 4 bases from V and 7 from J; bases not matched to a gene: 9.

The chain recombines TRBV18 with TRBJ1-1; 10 bases are a match to TRBD1. Input material: PBMCs. The sequence derives from a woman aged 40 to 50 in good health. Some clones in this sample may be carry-over from other donors' samples. The CDR3 nucleotides read TGTGCCAGCTCACAAGAGACAGGGGGCGCAGGTGAAGCTTTCTTT. Residues: CASSQETGGAGEAFF.